One and the same sample provided the 27 T cell receptor beta chains below, sequenced in a study of T cells in Graves' hyperthyroidism and ophthalmopathy. Template material for amplifying TCR beta CDR3 regions consisted of RNA transcripts. HTBI primers drove first-round RT-PCR of the TCR CDR3. From the multiplex PCR reads, TCRdb called clonotypes with MiXCR, one entry per CDR3 protein. The sample holds 75,000 to 100,000 distinct CDR3 sequences, around 50% seen once. Sequenced sample: blood. The receptors come from a woman in her thirties or forties with Graves' hyperthyroidism.

In this sample, this clonotype turned up a few times. The chain links TRBV7-2 to TRBJ1-2, with 8 bases lining up with TRBD1. The CDR3 contains 12 residues. Trimming removed 5 bases from V and 4 bases from J; junction bases left unmatched: 0. Germline V gene lookup returns CDR1 SGHTA and CDR2 FQGNSA. The DNA for the CDR3 is TGTGCCAGCAGCGGACAGGGCTATGGCTACACCTTC. The encoded protein is CASSGQGYGYTF.

The rearrangement joins TRBV12-3 or TRBV12-4 to TRBJ1-1; TRBD1 might be the D (5 bases). The CDR3 sequence is 12 residues long. V dropped 7 bases and J dropped 4 bases, with 10 bases sitting between them. Here the CDR3 DNA reads TGTGCCAGCATGGGGGGACCCACTGAAGCTTTCTTT. It translates to CASMGGPTEAFF.

This clonotype has a handful of counts. The rearrangement links TRBV14 to TRBJ2-3; D perhaps matches TRBD2 (6 bases). The CDR3 covers 16 residues. Germline loops: CDR1 SGHDN, CDR2 FVKESK. V was clipped by 4 bases and J by 3 bases, with 17 bases between them. CDR3 in amino acids: CASSLLARSSTDTQYF. CDR3 coding DNA: TGTGCCAGCAGCCTACTAGCACGATCGTCGACAGATACGCAGTATTTT.

A remark on this clonotype: Being one base from a much bigger clone, this may be a read error. The chain couples TRBV20-1 to TRBJ2-3, with D hard to call. The CDR3 has 14 amino acids. Germline CDR1 and CDR2: DFQATT and SNEGSKA (reference sequence). The CDR3 spells CGARAWVSTDTQYF. CDR3 DNA: TGCGGTGCTAGAGCCTGGGTCAGCACAGATACGCAGTATTTT.

This clonotype has ten or more counts. The chain uses TRBV20-1 and TRBJ1-5; D not certain. The CDR3 is made up of 16 amino acids. Germline loops: CDR1 DFQATT, CDR2 SNEGSKA (reference sequence). V was clipped by 0 bases and J by 3 bases, with 15 bases between them. Here the CDR3 reads CSARDFGSGHNQPQHF. As DNA, the CDR3 is TGCAGTGCTAGAGATTTTGGGTCGGGTCACAATCAGCCCCAGCATTTT.

This chain connects TRBV7-2 to TRBJ2-5; 10 bases line up with TRBD2. V was pared by 6 bases and J by 4 bases, with 8 bases of the junction left unmatched. CDR1 is SGHTA, CDR2 FQGNSA, per germline. The CDR3 is 15 residues long. CDR3 protein: CASSPLAGERETQYF. In DNA, the CDR3 is TGTGCCAGCAGTCCCCTAGCGGGAGAAAGAGAGACCCAGTACTTC.

Details on this clonotype: Sequence at one end of the junction differs from germline and may be a read error. CDR3 region: CASSFPGLGYEQHF. The CDR3 coding sequence is TGTGCCAGCAGCTTTCCGGGACTAGGCTACGAGCAGCACTTC. This chain uses TRBV7-2 with TRBJ2-7; 8 bases agree with TRBD2. Germline V gene sequence: CDR1 SGHTA, CDR2 FQGNSA. The CDR3 runs to 14 residues. The whole variable domain, remainder taken from reference TRBV7-2 and TRBJ2-7, is GAGVSQSPSNKVTEKGKDVELRCDPISGHTALYWYRQSLGQGLEFLIYFQGNSAPDKSGLPSDRFSAERTGGSVSTLTIQRTQQEDSAVYLCASSFPGLGYEQHFGPGTRLTVT.

Comment on this clonotype: A read error may account for a junction end that differs from germline. This chain joins TRBV2 and TRBJ1-6, with D tentatively TRBD1 (5 bases). The CDR3 totals 14 residues. Germline values: CDR1 SNHLY, CDR2 FYNNEI. CDR3 DNA: TGTGCCGGCAGTTTCTGGGGGTATAATTCACCCCTCCACTTT. Translating it yields CAGSFWGYNSPLHF.

This clonotype was recorded at least ten times. The J gene is TRBJ2-7, the V gene TRBV7-2; tentatively, D is TRBD1 (6 bases). CDR1 is SGHTA and CDR2 is FQGNSA in the germline V gene. CDR3 length: 13 residues. V lost 4 bases to trimming and J lost 3 bases, with 10 bases between them. The CDR3 region is CASSSRDIYEQYF. CDR3 DNA sequence: TGTGCCAGCAGCTCCCGGGACATCTACGAGCAGTACTTC.

This clonotype has a count of ten or more. A much larger clone is a single base away; this may be a read error. The chain uses TRBV7-6 and TRBJ2-5; D not certain. This CDR3 region has 14 residues. CDR1 is SGHVS and CDR2 is FNYEAQ in the germline V gene. CDR3 nucleotides: TGTGCCAGCAGCTTACCCCAGATAAGCGAGATCCAGTACTTC. It codes for CASSLPQISEIQYF. Using reference TRBV7-6 and TRBJ2-5 for the parts outside the CDR3, the full variable domain is GAGVSQSPRYKVTKRGQDVALRCDPISGHVSLYWYRQALGQGPEFLTYFNYEAQQDKSGLPNDRFSAERPEGSISTLTIQRTEQRDSAMYRCASSLPQISEIQYFGPGTRLLVL.

Turning to this clonotype: One base away lies a much larger clone, so this may be a sequencing read error. This likely comes from a read error, as the CDR3 has no conserved phenylalanine or tryptophan at its end. The V call is TRBV6-1, the J call TRBJ1-3; D gene unclear. Germline CDR1 MNHNS, CDR2 SASEGT. With 2 bases removed from V and 7 bases from J, the gap between germline ends came to 15 bases. The CDR3 totals 15 residues. The CDR3 sequence is CASSETLSAGNTIYL. In DNA form, the CDR3 reads TGTGCCAGCAGTGAAACTTTATCCGCGGGGAACACCATATATCTT.

The genes are TRBV15 and TRBJ1-2; the D is unclear. CDR3 length: 10 residues. Trimming cost V 5 bases and J 8 bases, with 6 bases left between them. Germline V gives CDR1 LNHNV, CDR2 YYDKDF (reference sequence). The CDR3 loop reads CATSGGGYTF. The CDR3 DNA reads TGTGCCACCAGCGGTGGAGGCTACACCTTC.

This chain joins TRBV29-1 and TRBJ1-2; 8 nucleotides match TRBD1. With 2 bases clipped from V and 6 bases from J, the junction kept 5 bases outside the gene matches. This CDR3 comprises 13 residues. From germline, CDR1 is SQVTM and CDR2 ANQGSEA. For the CDR3, the DNA is TGCAGCGTTGAACGACAGGGGCGGGATGGCTACACCTTC. It yields the protein CSVERQGRDGYTF.

This clonotype is a singleton in its sample. The CDR3 loop is CASSLYGRANTGELFF. CDR3 DNA sequence: TGTGCCAGCAGCTTATACGGCAGGGCGAACACCGGGGAGCTGTTTTTT. The chain carries TRBV7-2 and TRBJ2-2, with D possibly matching TRBD1 (5 bases). This CDR3 contains 16 residues. Germline CDR1 and CDR2: SGHTA and FQGNSA. The germline V and J ends were trimmed by 2 bases and 0 bases, with 10 bases remaining between them.

The V call is TRBV7-2, the J call TRBJ2-5; 7 positions agree with TRBD2. V was pared by 1 base and J by 3 bases, with 8 bases of the junction left unmatched. The CDR3 is 16 amino acids. Germline V CDR1 and CDR2: SGHTA, FQGNSA. CDR3 protein: CASSLVVSGGKETQYF. CDR3 DNA: TGTGCCAGCAGCTTAGTCGTGTCGGGAGGAAAAGAGACCCAGTACTTC.

This chain joins TRBV7-3 and TRBJ2-3; D not certain. Germline V gene data show CDR1 as SGHTA and CDR2 as FQGTGA. The CDR3 is 15 residues long. The V end was cut by 4 bases, the J end by 9 bases, with 20 bases between. This chain's CDR3 is CASSSNTGRHQTQYF. The DNA for the CDR3 is TGTGCCAGCAGCTCCAACACCGGACGGCATCAGACGCAGTATTTT.

In its sample, this clonotype was seen many times. The V gene is TRBV5-8, the J gene TRBJ2-7; TRBD2 matches at 13 bases. Unmatched junction bases numbered 1, after V lost 3 bases and J lost 1 base. CDR1 is SGHTS, CDR2 YDEGEE, per germline. The CDR3 is 15 amino acids. CDR3 sequence (DNA): TGTGCCAGCAGCTCGACTAGCGGGAGGTCCTACGAGCAGTACTTC. Residues: CASSSTSGRSYEQYF.

Remarks on this clonotype: This may be a read error: a much more frequent sequence differs by one nucleotide. The chain is built from TRBV5-1 and TRBJ1-1; possible D gene TRBD1, 5 bases. In germline, CDR1 is SGHRS, CDR2 YFSETQ. The CDR3 covers 13 residues. In DNA form, the CDR3 reads TGCGCCAGCAGCTCGCAGGGATTGACTGAAGCTTACTTT. Its protein product is CASSSQGLTEAYF.

This clonotype occurred many times. CDR3 in amino acids: CASSRIATGDAEAFF. DNA of the CDR3: TGTGCCAGCAGCCGAATCGCAACAGGGGACGCTGAAGCTTTCTTT. The chain links TRBV7-2 to TRBJ1-1, with 7 bases that match TRBD1. The CDR3 is 15 amino acids. V shed 5 bases and J 6 bases; nucleotides not matched to a gene: 12. CDR1 and CDR2 (germline): SGHTA, FQGNSA.

A single count supports this clonotype. An end of the junction does not agree with germline; a read error may underlie this. The chain carries TRBV13 and TRBJ1-1; D remains unclear. The germline V gene encodes CDR1 PRHDT and CDR2 FYEKMQ (reference sequence). The CDR3 totals 14 residues. The CDR3 spells CVSSLGGGYTEAFF. The CDR3 DNA is TGTGTCAGCAGCTTAGGCGGCGGATACACTGAAGCTTTCTTC.

This clonotype was recorded at least ten times. V usage is TRBV7-2 and J usage is TRBJ2-7; D is unresolved. The CDR3 is 11 amino acids. Trimming pared 4 bases from V and 3 bases from J, leaving 4 bases between. Germline-derived CDR1 and CDR2 are SGHTA and FQGNSA. The CDR3 reads CASSSFYEQYF. The CDR3 DNA reads TGTGCCAGCAGCTCTTTCTACGAGCAGTACTTC.

Concerning this clonotype: The CDR3 does not end in the conserved phenylalanine or tryptophan, so this is likely a read error. The DNA is omitted, as the CDR3 cannot be located on it reliably, and the CDR3 follows TCRdb's listing. This chain uses TRBV7-8 with TRBJ2-7. Inclusive of both ends, the CDR3 amounts to 9 amino acids. The germline gives CDR1 SGHVS, CDR2 FQNEAQ. The chain's CDR3 is CASSLRSRT.

The gene calls are TRBV7-6 and TRBJ2-3; no reliable D call. Trimming removed 5 bases from V and 4 bases from J, with 13 bases in between. This CDR3 has 14 residues. Germline assignment: CDR1 SGHVS and CDR2 FNYEAQ. CDR3 nucleotides: TGTGCCAGCAGCGCCTGGATCTCGCCAGATACGCAGTATTTT. Residues: CASSAWISPDTQYF.

The sample holds many counts of this clonotype. The chain joins TRBV7-9 to TRBJ1-1, with 9 bases fitting TRBD1. Losses at the gene ends were 0 bases for V and 6 bases for J; bases not matched to a gene: 8. CDR3 length: 16 amino acids. Looked up from germline, CDR1 is SEHNR and CDR2 is FQNEAQ (reference sequence). The CDR3 region is CASSLAVGTGSAEAFF. DNA of the CDR3: TGTGCCAGCAGCTTAGCTGTAGGGACAGGGTCCGCTGAAGCTTTCTTT. Full variable domain (outside the CDR3, taken from reference TRBV7-9 and TRBJ1-1): DTGVSQNPRHKITKRGQNVTFRCDPISEHNRLYWYRQTLGQGPEFLTYFQNEAQLEKSRLLSDRFSAERPKGSFSTLEIQRTEQGDSAMYLCASSLAVGTGSAEAFFGQGTRLTVV.

Worth noting for this clonotype: Lacking the conserved final phenylalanine or tryptophan, this CDR3 likely reflects a read error. V is TRBV25-1 and J is TRBJ1-1; D uncertain. The CDR3 runs 17 residues. V was shortened by 2 bases and J by 0 bases, with 16 bases between the two germline ends. Germline values: CDR1 MGHDK, CDR2 SYGVNS. CDR3: CASSEGRSIDVNTEAFS. CDR3 coding DNA: TGTGCCAGCAGTGAAGGTCGTAGCATAGATGTGAACACTGAAGCTTTCTCT.

This clonotype was seen many times. The gene calls are TRBV5-1 and TRBJ2-7; D is perhaps TRBD1 or TRBD2 (5 bases each). With 2 bases removed from V and 5 bases from J, the gap between germline ends came to 17 bases. The CDR3 is made up of 15 amino acids. CDR1 SGHRS and CDR2 YFSETQ come from the germline V gene. DNA of the CDR3: TGCGCCAGCAGCTTCCGGGACGGCGTAGGGAACGAGCAGTACTTC. It specifies CASSFRDGVGNEQYF.

In the case of this clonotype: A single base separates this from a much larger clone, so it may be a read error. The V gene is TRBV29-1, the J gene TRBJ2-2, with D possibly TRBD2 on 5 matching bases. Germline CDR1 SQVTM, CDR2 ANQGSEA. The CDR3 spans 14 residues. Trimming shortened V by 5 bases and J by 2 bases, and 12 bases separated the two germline ends. This chain's CDR3 is CSVRSRTNTGELFF. For the CDR3, the DNA is TGCAGCGTTCGTAGCAGGACTAACACCGGGGAGCTGTTTTTT.